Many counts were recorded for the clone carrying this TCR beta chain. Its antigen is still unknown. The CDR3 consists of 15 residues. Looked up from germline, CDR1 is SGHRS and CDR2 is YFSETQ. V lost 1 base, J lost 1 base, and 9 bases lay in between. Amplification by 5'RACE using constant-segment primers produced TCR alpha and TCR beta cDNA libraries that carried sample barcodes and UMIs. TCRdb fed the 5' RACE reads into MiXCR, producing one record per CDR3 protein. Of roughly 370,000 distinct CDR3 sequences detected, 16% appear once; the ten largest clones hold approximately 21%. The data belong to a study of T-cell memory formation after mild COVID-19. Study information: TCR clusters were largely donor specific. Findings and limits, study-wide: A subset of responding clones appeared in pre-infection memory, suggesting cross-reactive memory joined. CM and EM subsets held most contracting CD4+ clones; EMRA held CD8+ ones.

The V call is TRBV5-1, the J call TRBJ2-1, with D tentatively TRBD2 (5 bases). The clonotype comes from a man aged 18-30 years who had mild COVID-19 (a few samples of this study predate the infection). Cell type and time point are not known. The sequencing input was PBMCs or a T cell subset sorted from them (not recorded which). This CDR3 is CASSLQDFSYNEQFF. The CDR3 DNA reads TGCGCCAGCAGCTTGCAGGACTTTTCCTACAATGAGCAGTTCTTC.